The present T cell receptor (beta chain) was sequenced within a study of T cells after yellow fever vaccination. Study information: Libraries from low-cell-number fractions were prepared with the SMART-Seq v4 Ultra Low Input RNA kit.

Trimming took off 3 bases at V and 3 bases at J, with 9 bases between the two ends. CDR1 SGHVS and CDR2 FNYEAQ come from the germline V gene. The CDR3 sequence is 15 residues long. Using its own MiXCR run on the 5' RACE reads, TCRdb lists one record per CDR3 protein. This sample has approximately 260,000 distinct CDR3 sequences, with roughly 5.6% found just once. The table lists this clonotype with many counts. The rearrangement links TRBV7-6 to TRBJ2-6; a possible D gene is TRBD1 (6 bases). The sequencing used CD4+ T cells sorted from PBMCs, collected on the day of the yellow fever booster vaccination. This TCR derives from a man aged 18 to 35 who received the YFV17D yellow fever vaccine. CDR3 DNA: TGTGCCAGCAGCTTCCAGGGGCTTGGGGCCAACGTCCTGACTTTC. Its protein is CASSFQGLGANVLTF.